This paragraph reports one T cell receptor (beta chain). The target antigen is unknown. Some clones are missing from TCRdb's copy, which holds only in-frame ones; the method was immunoSEQ multiplex PCR. The table records some 77,000 clones, about 90% of them present only once. V gave up 5 bases and J gave up 4 bases; unmatched junction bases: 12. The V gene's germline CDR1 is SGHVS and CDR2 FQNEAQ. The CDR3 is 16 residues long. The record originates from a study of OX40 agonist ivuxolimab in advanced cancers. Study background: Mean age approximately 55 years, range 23 to 79; around 80% male. Checkpoint inhibitors had been given previously to 35% to 50% of patients. Study-level results: Some patients without response likewise showed low normalized clonal expansion. Antigen specificity was not determined for the expanded peripheral T cells.

This clonotype was sampled from an adult with an advanced solid tumor such as melanoma, head and neck, liver or kidney cancer. The rearrangement uses TRBV7-8 and TRBJ2-7; 9 bases are a match to TRBD1. The sample here was CD4+ or CD8+ T cells sorted from blood, taken in a trial of the OX40 agonist ivuxolimab. The CDR3 is CASSLLGWDREYEQYF. The DNA for the CDR3 is TGTGCCAGCAGCCTCCTGGGGTGGGACAGGGAATACGAGCAGTACTTC.